This TCR beta chain was retrieved from a study of CD8 T cells in ankylosing spondylitis (dated by TCRdb to 2015 to 2018). For the wider study: T cell receptor beta repertoires were profiled in healthy donors and ankylosing spondylitis patients so that disease-linked TCR variants could be found. The full study cohort comprised approximately 23 ankylosing spondylitis patients and some 100 healthy donors. Peripheral blood was sampled, and synovial fluid was also collected from ankylosing spondylitis patients. Overall study results and their limits: According to the report, matched synovial fluid samples from ankylosing spondylitis patients were significantly enriched for the disease-linked clones. The disease-linked clones showed a CD8+ phenotype and occurred at relatively low frequencies in peripheral blood. A TCR beta motif of several highly homologous amino acid variants appeared characteristic of blood from ankylosing spondylitis patients. Some motif variants were previously reported in synovial fluid and blood of reactive arthritis patients, suggesting common disease-initiation mechanisms.

The reads were generated on an Illumina HiSeq 2500. Quantitative 5'-RACE with molecular barcodes was used to prepare TCR beta libraries. The paper's data handling went like this. Disease-linked TCR variants were identified with a new computational method built on a probabilistic model of VDJ rearrangement. The raw public data were reprocessed by TCRdb itself: fastp quality trimming at Q25, MiXCR clonotype calling, in-frame beta chains only. Rows are unified per CDR3 protein, each entry keeping the most common DNA and genes. The V and J calls were determined by TCRdb, not by the authors. Counted in this sample were 500,000 to 550,000 distinct CDR3 sequences; 9.5% to 15% of them appeared once. The ten biggest clones cover 6.8% of the sample. This clonotype showed up many times. The clone's antigen remains unknown. The sample holds no much larger clone one base away, and base qualities are not on file.

The germline V gene (reference sequence) specifies DFQATT as CDR1 and SNEGSKA as CDR2. There are 17 amino acids in the CDR3, from cysteine to phenylalanine inclusive. The kept DNA is CDR3 alone, 51 bases in frame from the first base. Trimming takes 6 bases off V and 4 bases off J; junction bases not matched to a gene: 13. Input material: blood, either unsorted or a sorted T cell fraction (not recorded which). The sequence was collected from a male donor with ankylosing spondylitis. The sequence joins TRBV20-1 to TRBJ2-1; TRBD2 matches 12 bases in the middle. The nucleotides are TGCAGTGCCCCGGAATACGCTAGCGGGAGGGTTTACAATGAGCAGTTCTTC. Its protein reads: CSAPEYASGRVYNEQFF.